This TCR beta chain was sequenced for a study of T cells in localized non-small cell lung cancer. This CDR3 has 15 amino acids. V lost 3 bases and J 2 bases, leaving 13 bases between the germline ends. CDR1 and CDR2 from the germline V gene are SGHNT and YYREEE (reference sequence). A word on this clone: The antigen remains unidentified.

Whole-study results and caveats: Higher adjacent-lung clonality was associated with shorter survival.

The repertoire was sequenced with immunoSEQ multiplex PCR; TCRdb's copy has only in-frame clones and lacks some. The sample contains 78,000 or so clones, 84% of which appear only once. The chain employs TRBV5-4 and TRBJ2-3; D perhaps matches TRBD1 (5 bases). The sequence came from a man aged 40 to 69 with stage I lung adenocarcinoma. This sample comprised peripheral blood, obtained before any cancer treatment. CDR3 in DNA: TGTGCCAGCAGCTCTTCGACAGCCCCCACAGATACGCAGTATTTT. Translated: CASSSSTAPTDTQYF.